Sequencing of this T cell receptor beta chain was carried out in a study of graft-versus-host responses after intestinal transplantation. The wider study: Anti-thymocyte globulin was used for induction in all recipients, who then took tacrolimus and steroids for roughly three years.

The CDR3 totals 14 residues. V lost 0 bases and J 6 bases, leaving 11 bases between the germline ends. The germline V gene has CDR1 LNHNV and CDR2 YYDKDF (reference sequence). Profiling relied on immunoSEQ multiplex PCR, and the TCRdb table lists in-frame clones only, not all of them. The data contain 80,000 to 100,000 clones, 85% to 95% of them singletons. A word on this clone: Its specificity is unknown.

Whole-study findings and limits: Detection of GvH clones occurred in recipient marrow, and some had their first appearance in ileum or blood.

The sequence was collected from a human donor who was the organ donor for an intestinal transplant. The J gene is TRBJ1-2, the V gene TRBV15, with D possibly TRBD1 on 5 matching bases. The sequences come from unstimulated CD8+ T cells sorted from spleen or lymph node cells, collected before transplant. CDR3 residues: CATSRDREYDGYTF. The CDR3 DNA reads as TGTGCCACCAGCAGAGACAGGGAATACGATGGCTACACCTTC.